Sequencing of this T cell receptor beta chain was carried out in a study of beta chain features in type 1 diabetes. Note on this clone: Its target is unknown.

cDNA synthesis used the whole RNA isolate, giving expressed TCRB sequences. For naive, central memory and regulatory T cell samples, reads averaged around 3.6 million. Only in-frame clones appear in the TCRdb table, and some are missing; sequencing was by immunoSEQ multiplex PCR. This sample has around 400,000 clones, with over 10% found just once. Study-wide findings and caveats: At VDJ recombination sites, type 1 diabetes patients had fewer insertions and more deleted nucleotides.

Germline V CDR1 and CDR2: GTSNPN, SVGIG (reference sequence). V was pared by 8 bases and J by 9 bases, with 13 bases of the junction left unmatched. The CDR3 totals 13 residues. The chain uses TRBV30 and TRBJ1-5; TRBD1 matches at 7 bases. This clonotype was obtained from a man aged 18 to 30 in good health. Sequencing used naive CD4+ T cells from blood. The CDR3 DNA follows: TGTGCCGGGTCGGGACAGTCGGACGGGCCCCAGCATTTT. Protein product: CAGSGQSDGPQHF.